This T cell receptor (beta chain) was documented in a study of blood T cell repertoires in COVID-19. Study at large: In each case, the material was cDNA or gDNA derived from T cells, B-cell-depleted T cells, or PBMCs.

V shed 5 bases, J shed 0 bases, and the junction held 4 bases outside the gene matches. This CDR3 is 17 amino acids long. Germline CDR1 and CDR2: SGHVS and FNYEAQ. Using immunoSEQ multiplex PCR, the repertoire was profiled, and TCRdb retains in-frame clones only, with some absent. The sample records some 340,000 clones, around 87% being singletons. This clonotype was obtained from a woman between 25 and 40 years old who had recovered from COVID-19. Sequencing was carried out using PBMCs or T cells enriched from blood (not recorded which). This chain connects TRBV7-6 to TRBJ2-3, with 14 positions matching TRBD2. This CDR3 is CASSTRLAGGSTDTQYF. The CDR3 region has the DNA TGTGCCAGCAGCACCCGACTAGCGGGGGGGAGCACAGATACGCAGTATTTT.